This T cell receptor beta chain came from a study of T-cell memory formation after mild COVID-19. Turning to the study itself: TCR clusters largely stayed donor specific.

One entry per CDR3 protein, called by TCRdb with MiXCR from the 5' RACE reads. The sample lists approximately 210,000 distinct CDR3 sequences, around 30% occurring once. The CDR3 is made up of 15 amino acids. Trimming pared 2 bases from V and 2 bases from J, leaving 12 bases between. Germline CDR1 reads SGDLS; CDR2 reads YYNGEE. This clonotype was seen a few times. What was sequenced was PBMCs or a T cell subset sorted from them (not recorded which). The TCR comes from an adult woman who had mild COVID-19 (a few samples of this study predate the infection). Cell type and time point are not known. The chain couples TRBV9 to TRBJ2-3; D perhaps matches TRBD1 (5 bases). This chain's CDR3 is CASSVGQGYTDTQYF. The CDR3 nucleotides are TGTGCCAGCAGCGTTGGGCAGGGTTACACAGATACGCAGTATTTT. Using reference TRBV9 and TRBJ2-3 for the parts outside the CDR3, the full variable domain is DSGVTQTPKHLITATGQRVTLRCSPRSGDLSVYWYQQSLDQGLQFLIQYYNGEERAKGNILERFSAQQFPDLHSELNLSSLELGDSALYFCASSVGQGYTDTQYFGPGTRLTVL.